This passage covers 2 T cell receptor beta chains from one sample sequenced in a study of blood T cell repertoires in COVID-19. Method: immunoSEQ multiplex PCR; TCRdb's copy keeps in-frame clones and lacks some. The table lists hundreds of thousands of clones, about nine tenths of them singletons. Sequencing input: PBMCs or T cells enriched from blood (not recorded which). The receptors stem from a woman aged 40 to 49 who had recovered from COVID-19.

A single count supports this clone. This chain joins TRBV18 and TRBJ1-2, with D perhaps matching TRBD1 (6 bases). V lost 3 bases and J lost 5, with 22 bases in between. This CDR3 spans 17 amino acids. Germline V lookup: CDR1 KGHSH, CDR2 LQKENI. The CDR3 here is CASSPFPPKQGVYGYTF. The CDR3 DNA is TGTGCCAGCTCACCGTTTCCGCCTAAACAGGGCGTTTATGGCTACACCTTC.

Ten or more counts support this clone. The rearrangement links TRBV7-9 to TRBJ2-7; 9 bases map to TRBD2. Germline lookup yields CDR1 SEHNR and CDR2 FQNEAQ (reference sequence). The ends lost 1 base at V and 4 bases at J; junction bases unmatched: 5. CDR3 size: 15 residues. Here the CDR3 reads CASSLVVSGSYEQYF. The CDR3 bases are TGTGCCAGCAGCTTAGTTGTTAGCGGGAGTTACGAGCAGTACTTC.